This TCR beta chain is from a study of graft-versus-host responses after intestinal transplantation. Study-wide context: Recipients obtained multivisceral, liver-intestinal, or isolated intestinal transplants. The recipients all started with anti-thymocyte globulin induction and then took tacrolimus and steroids for about 3 years.

Trimming removed 4 bases from V and 2 bases from J, with 14 bases in between. The germline CDR1 and CDR2 sequences are GTSNPN and SVGIG (reference sequence). The CDR3 has 14 residues. Profiling relied on immunoSEQ multiplex PCR, and the TCRdb table lists in-frame clones only, not all of them. This table holds some 87,000 clones, 80% to 95% found once. To note about this clone: Its antigen is currently unknown.

Overall study results and limits: The study associated peak circulating GvH clone levels with early post-transplant HvG declines. In patients with graft-donor T cell macrochimerism, allograft graft-versus-host to host-versus-graft clonal ratios were high.

This clonotype was sampled from a human donor who received an intestinal transplant. This material consisted of unstimulated CD4+ T cells sorted from spleen or lymph node cells, taken before intestinal transplant. The chain joins TRBV30 to TRBJ1-2, with D possibly being TRBD1 (6 bases). CDR3 sequence reads: CAWNLQGWNYGYTF. As DNA, the CDR3 is TGTGCCTGGAACCTACAGGGTTGGAACTATGGCTACACCTTC.